Presented here are 17 T cell receptor beta chains from one specimen sequenced in a study of cytomegalovirus exposure and HLA in healthy donors. Use of 60 Vbeta and 13 Jbeta primers characterized the PCR. Assay: immunoSEQ multiplex PCR; the TCRdb copy retains only in-frame clones and omits some. The sample consists of just over 150,000 clones, over 60% of them appearing once. The sequencing input was PBMCs. The receptors come from a woman aged 40 to 50 in good health and CMV-seronegative.

DNA of the CDR3: TGTGCCAGCAGCTTAGTTTCCCGGGGTAATTCACCCCTCCACTTT. It yields the protein CASSLVSRGNSPLHF. The rearrangement joins TRBV11-2 to TRBJ1-6; no clear D gene. V was shortened by 1 base and J by 6 bases, with 10 bases between the two germline ends. Per germline, CDR1 SGHAT and CDR2 FQNNGV. The CDR3 runs to 15 residues.

This clone was picked up a small number of times. V and J are TRBV28 and TRBJ2-3, with 7 bases aligning to TRBD1. Germline CDR1 MDHEN, CDR2 SYDVKM. The ends lost 6 bases at V and 3 bases at J; junction bases unmatched: 6. CDR3 size: 14 residues. The CDR3 region is CASSLLQGTDTQYF. CDR3 sequence (DNA): TGTGCCAGCAGCCTCCTACAGGGGACAGATACGCAGTATTTT.

The chain is built from TRBV5-1 and TRBJ1-1, with D uncertain. V lost 1 base to trimming and J lost 4 bases, with 17 bases between them. The CDR3 loop spans 16 amino acids. Germline V CDR1 and CDR2: SGHRS, YFSETQ. DNA for the CDR3: TGCGCCAGCAGCTTGTTAAGTGTCGGGGTAGCCACTGAAGCTTTCTTT. Translating gives CASSLLSVGVATEAFF.

V gene TRBV10-2 combines with J gene TRBJ1-6, with D unclear. Trimming shortened V by 2 bases and J by 10 bases, and 12 bases separated the two germline ends. Germline V CDR1 and CDR2: WSHSY, SAAADI. The CDR3 has 14 residues. The CDR3: CASSEILGGSPLHF. In DNA form, the CDR3 reads TGCGCCAGCAGTGAGATATTAGGCGGGTCACCCCTCCACTTT.

Comment on this clone: The junction shows a germline mismatch at one end, possibly a read error. J is TRBJ2-7 and V is TRBV5-8; 9 nucleotides agree with TRBD1. The length of the CDR3 is 14 residues. Germline V gene data show CDR1 as SGHTS and CDR2 as YDEGEE. The CDR3 protein is CASLGTGNTYAQYF. CDR3 sequence (DNA): TGTGCCAGCTTGGGGACAGGGAATACCTACGCGCAGTACTTC. The full variable domain, with the rest looked up from reference TRBV5-8 and TRBJ2-7, is EAGVTQSPTHLIKTRGQQATLRCSPISGHTSVYWYQQALGLGLQFLLWYDEGEERNRGNFPPRFSGRQFPNYSSELNVNALELEDSALYLCASLGTGNTYAQYFGPGTRLTVT.

The V gene is TRBV5-5, the J gene TRBJ1-3; D uncertain. Germline V lookup: CDR1 SGHKS, CDR2 YYEKEE (reference sequence). V lost 9 bases and J lost 2, with 12 bases in between. The CDR3 spans 13 residues. This chain's CDR3 is CATSYFAGNTIYF. In DNA, the CDR3 is TGTGCCACATCGTACTTTGCTGGAAACACCATATATTTT.

The V call is TRBV27, the J call TRBJ1-1, with D perhaps TRBD1 (6 bases). Trimming left V 6 bases short and J 3 bases short, with 14 bases between. CDR3 length equals 14 residues. Germline V CDR1 and CDR2: MNHEY, SMNVEV (reference sequence). CDR3 residues: CASRDYREDTEAFF. The DNA of the CDR3 is TGTGCCAGCAGAGATTACAGGGAAGACACTGAAGCTTTCTTT.

This clone was seen a few times. V is TRBV7-9 and J is TRBJ2-1; possible D gene TRBD1, 5 bases. This CDR3 has 13 amino acids. V was cut by 1 base and J by 4 bases, with 5 bases left in between. CDR1 and CDR2 from the germline V gene are SEHNR and FQNEAQ (reference sequence). The CDR3 loop reads CASSLGQYNEQFF. DNA of the CDR3: TGTGCCAGCAGCTTAGGACAGTACAATGAGCAGTTCTTC.

The chain links TRBV2 to TRBJ1-1, with unresolved D. Between the trimmed V and J ends, which lost 7 bases and 5 bases, there was a span of 11 bases. The germline CDR1 and CDR2 sequences are SNHLY and FYNNEI. This CDR3 has 12 residues. CDR3 nucleotide sequence: TGTGCCAGCAAGGAGGGCGAGACTGAAGCTTTCTTT. Translated: CASKEGETEAFF.

V usage is TRBV30 and J usage is TRBJ2-1; D gene uncertain. The ends were cut back, 5 bases at V and 7 bases at J, with 3 bases in the middle. This CDR3 is 9 amino acids long. Germline assignment: CDR1 GTSNPN and CDR2 SVGIG (reference sequence). Here the CDR3 reads CAWQNEQFF. CDR3 sequence (DNA): TGTGCCTGGCAGAATGAGCAGTTCTTC.

This clone was picked up one time. The chain couples TRBV19 to TRBJ2-7, with 8 bases aligning to TRBD1. After removal of 5 bases from V and 4 bases from J, the junction contained 7 bases not matched to a gene. CDR1 and CDR2 from the germline V gene are LNHDA and SQIVND (reference sequence). This CDR3 region has 14 residues. The CDR3, as DNA: TGTGCCAGTAGTCTCCAGGGGGCAGGATACGAGCAGTACTTC. Amino acids: CASSLQGAGYEQYF.

The chain couples TRBV7-6 to TRBJ1-1; D perhaps matches TRBD1 (5 bases). Per the germline V gene, CDR1 is SGHVS and CDR2 is FNYEAQ. The CDR3 contains 13 residues. V gave up 0 bases and J gave up 11 bases, with 13 bases separating them. The CDR3 nucleotides read TGTGCCAGCAGCTTAGCAGGAGGGGTGGGGGCTTTCTTT. It specifies CASSLAGGVGAFF. Complete variable domain (other parts from reference TRBV7-6 and TRBJ1-1): GAGVSQSPRYKVTKRGQDVALRCDPISGHVSLYWYRQALGQGPEFLTYFNYEAQQDKSGLPNDRFSAERPEGSISTLTIQRTEQRDSAMYRCASSLAGGVGAFFGQGTRLTVV.

The count of this clone is one. The chain employs TRBV27 and TRBJ2-7; 7 bases map to TRBD1. This CDR3 region has 14 residues. Germline CDR1 MNHEY, CDR2 SMNVEV (reference sequence). Trimming at V came to 3 bases and at J to 4 bases, leaving 6 bases not matched to a gene. In DNA, the CDR3 is TGTGCCAGCAGTTTCCGCAGGGGGAAATACGAGCAGTACTTC. It is translated as CASSFRRGKYEQYF.

The J gene is TRBJ2-1, the V gene TRBV5-6, with 16 bases aligning to TRBD2. This CDR3 region has 15 residues. Germline V gene sequence: CDR1 SGHDT, CDR2 YYEEEE. After removal of 4 bases from V and 9 bases from J, the junction contained 4 bases not matched to a gene. CDR3 region: CASSPGLAGGLEQFF. The CDR3 DNA is TGTGCCAGCAGCCCGGGACTAGCGGGGGGGCTTGAGCAGTTCTTC.

The V call is TRBV14, the J call TRBJ2-1; 7 bases line up with TRBD1. In germline, CDR1 is SGHDN, CDR2 FVKESK. The CDR3 contains 18 residues. The J segment lost 7 bases and the V segment lost 4 bases, leaving 19 bases of the junction unmatched. The CDR3 region has the DNA TGTGCCAGCAGCCGGATCTCGCCCGGGACAGAGGGTTGGAATGAGCAGTTCTTC. This sequence encodes CASSRISPGTEGWNEQFF.

This chain joins TRBV10-1 and TRBJ2-3, with 11 bases fitting TRBD2. J gave up 4 bases and V 9 bases, and 3 bases lay outside the gene matches. Per germline, CDR1 WNHNN and CDR2 SYGVQD (reference sequence). CDR3 size: 13 residues. DNA of the CDR3: TGCGCCAGTAGCGGGGGGGTCGCAGATACGCAGTATTTT. It specifies CASSGGVADTQYF.

This chain joins TRBV9 and TRBJ2-1; a possible D gene is TRBD2 (6 bases). CDR3 size: 15 residues. Trimming stripped 0 bases from V and 7 bases from J, with 14 bases between. Germline CDR1 and CDR2: SGDLS and YYNGEE. The CDR3 DNA sequence: TGTGCCAGCAGCGTAGGTGGGGGGATAAGGAATGAGCAGTTCTTC. As protein: CASSVGGGIRNEQFF.